The 14 T cell receptor beta chains listed next were all sequenced from one sample in a study of T cell changes during pregnancy in multiple sclerosis. Produced via immunoSEQ multiplex PCR; TCRdb's table is partial and in-frame only. In the table there are approximately 130,000 clones, about 94% of which are singletons. The starting material was peripheral blood, obtained before pregnancy. Receptors were obtained from a female donor with multiple sclerosis, enrolled in a pregnancy study.

DNA for the CDR3: TGTGCTAGTGGAGCCGGGACAGGGCTGAACACTGAAGCTTTCTTT. Amino acid sequence: CASGAGTGLNTEAFF. The chain joins TRBV12-5 to TRBJ1-1, with 9 bases matching TRBD1. V shed 6 bases and J 0 bases; nucleotides not matched to a gene: 5. The CDR3 contains 15 residues. CDR1 and CDR2 (germline): LGHNT, FRNRAP.

The CDR3 protein is CASSLAGTGGPGANVLTF. CDR3 bases: TGTGCCAGCAGCTTAGCCGGGACAGGGGGTCCTGGGGCCAACGTCCTGACTTTC. The chain uses TRBV7-6 and TRBJ2-6, with TRBD1 identical over 11 bases. The CDR3 sequence is 18 residues long. Trimming removed 0 bases from V and 2 bases from J; junction bases left unmatched: 3. Per germline, CDR1 SGHVS and CDR2 FNYEAQ.

The chain recombines TRBV5-4 with TRBJ1-2; D may be TRBD1 (5 bases). Deletions cut 3 bases from V and 3 bases from J, with 12 bases between. This CDR3 spans 14 amino acids. Germline V gives CDR1 SGHNT, CDR2 YYREEE (reference sequence). CDR3 sequence reads: CASSSGRGDYGYTF. As DNA, the CDR3 is TGTGCCAGCAGCTCAGGGAGGGGTGACTATGGCTACACCTTC. Drawing the rest from reference TRBV5-4 and TRBJ1-2, the complete variable domain is ETGVTQSPTHLIKTRGQQVTLRCSSQSGHNTVSWYQQALGQGPQFIFQYYREEENGRGNFPPRFSGLQFPNYSSELNVNALELDDSALYLCASSSGRGDYGYTFGSGTRLTVV.

The gene calls are TRBV11-2 and TRBJ2-7, with 8 bases that match TRBD1. Losses at the gene ends were 5 bases for V and 5 bases for J; bases not matched to a gene: 5. CDR1 and CDR2 from the germline V gene are SGHAT and FQNNGV. This CDR3 has 13 amino acids. Written as DNA, the CDR3 is TGTGCCAGCAGCCTAGGACAGGGAGACGAGCAGTACTTC. Its protein is CASSLGQGDEQYF. Supplemented by reference TRBV11-2 and TRBJ2-7, the full variable domain reads EAGVAQSPRYKIIEKRQSVAFWCNPISGHATLYWYQQILGQGPKLLIQFQNNGVVDDSQLPKDRFSAERLKGVDSTLKIQPAKLEDSAVYLCASSLGQGDEQYFGPGTRLTVT.

The chain has TRBV29-1 and TRBJ2-1; TRBD1 matches 8 bases. V shed 2 bases, J shed 0 bases, and the junction held 3 bases outside the gene matches. CDR1 is SQVTM, CDR2 ANQGSEA, per germline. This CDR3 region has 15 residues. CDR3 residues: CSVEQGQASYNEQFF. DNA of the CDR3: TGCAGCGTTGAACAGGGACAGGCCTCCTACAATGAGCAGTTCTTC.

This clone was seen once. The chain links TRBV28 to TRBJ1-6; 10 bases match TRBD1. After removal of 4 bases from V and 7 bases from J, the junction contained 22 bases not matched to a gene. CDR1 is MDHEN, CDR2 SYDVKM, per germline. This CDR3 contains 21 residues. The CDR3 here is CASSSSLPTRQGAHGNSPLHF. DNA of the CDR3: TGTGCCAGCAGTTCATCTTTACCCACCCGACAGGGGGCGCATGGAAATTCACCCCTCCACTTT.

The V and J genes are TRBV7-6 and TRBJ2-3; 7 bases map to TRBD2. This CDR3 is built from 18 residues. CDR1 is SGHVS and CDR2 is FNYEAQ in the germline V gene. The J segment lost 6 bases and the V segment lost 5 bases, leaving 20 bases of the junction unmatched. The CDR3 spells CASSPTASPSGAEDTQYF. The CDR3 coding sequence is TGTGCCAGCAGCCCCACCGCTTCTCCTAGCGGAGCCGAGGATACGCAGTATTTT.

The chain employs TRBV27 and TRBJ2-7; 7 bases line up with TRBD2. The CDR3 totals 16 residues. The junction had 11 bases not matched to a gene; V was cut back by 5 bases and J by 1 base. Germline V gene lookup returns CDR1 MNHEY and CDR2 SMNVEV (reference sequence). DNA of the CDR3: TGTGCCAGCAGTGCCTCACTAGCGTACGCTTCCTACGAGCAGTACTTC. It yields the protein CASSASLAYASYEQYF.

The CDR3 reads CASSRLAGTPTNTGELFF. The DNA of the CDR3 is TGTGCCAGTAGTAGATTAGCGGGAACCCCAACGAACACCGGGGAGCTGTTTTTT. This chain connects TRBV19 to TRBJ2-2; 8 nucleotides agree with TRBD2. V gave up 4 bases and J gave up 0 bases; unmatched junction bases: 10. The germline CDR1 and CDR2 sequences are LNHDA and SQIVND (reference sequence). The CDR3 has 18 amino acids.

The CDR3 loop reads CASSRRSGTSRGDTQYF. DNA for the CDR3: TGTGCCAGCAGTCGGAGGAGCGGGACCAGTCGGGGTGATACGCAGTATTTT. This chain uses TRBV4-2 with TRBJ2-3; TRBD2 aligns across 7 bases. The CDR3 has 17 amino acids. Trimming cost V 6 bases and J 6 bases; bases outside gene matches: 18. Per the germline V gene, CDR1 is LGHNA and CDR2 is YNFKEQ.

The chain is built from TRBV29-1 and TRBJ2-2; TRBD1 is a possible D gene (5 bases). Germline V gene lookup returns CDR1 SQVTM and CDR2 ANQGSEA. The CDR3 extends over 13 amino acids. V was clipped by 4 bases and J by 6 bases, with 12 bases between them. The CDR3: CSVARQGAGELFF. The CDR3, as DNA: TGCAGCGTTGCTCGGCAGGGCGCCGGGGAGCTGTTTTTT.

This clone showed up just a few times. CDR3 in amino acids: CASSLLESVYTDTQYF. Written as DNA, the CDR3 is TGTGCCAGCAGTCTCCTGGAGAGCGTTTACACAGATACGCAGTATTTT. The chain employs TRBV6-6 and TRBJ2-3; D not resolved. The germline V and J ends were trimmed by 5 bases and 2 bases, with 17 bases remaining between them. CDR3 length: 16 amino acids. Germline V gene data show CDR1 as MNHNY and CDR2 as SVGAGI (reference sequence).

V usage is TRBV9 and J usage is TRBJ1-1; maybe TRBD1 (6 bases). The CDR3 spans 15 residues. CDR1 SGDLS and CDR2 YYNGEE come from the germline V gene. V was cut by 2 bases and J by 3 bases, with 14 bases left in between. The CDR3 DNA reads TGTGCCAGCAGCGTCTTCAGGGGCGAATACACTGAAGCTTTCTTT. Its translation: CASSVFRGEYTEAFF.

The rearrangement joins TRBV28 to TRBJ2-7; TRBD1 agrees at 7 bases. This CDR3 is 17 amino acids long. The germline gives CDR1 MDHEN, CDR2 SYDVKM. With V trimmed by 3 bases and J by 0 bases, 11 bases remained unmatched. The CDR3 protein is CASSFHPGQLSSYEQYF. The CDR3 nucleotides are TGTGCCAGCAGTTTCCATCCGGGACAGCTGAGCTCCTACGAGCAGTACTTC.